What follows is one T cell receptor (beta chain) and its context. This CDR3 spans 16 amino acids. Between the trimmed V and J ends, which lost 3 bases and 8 bases, there was a span of 17 bases. Looked up from germline, CDR1 is SGHVS and CDR2 is FQNEAQ. These data belong to a study of radiotherapy plus CTLA-4 blockade in lung cancer. Sequencing was performed with immunoSEQ multiplex PCR; in TCRdb, only in-frame clones are kept and a portion is missing. The sample contains 50,000 or so clones, roughly 84% of which appear only once. The source material was peripheral blood, sampled from a patient treated with radiotherapy plus ipilimumab. V is TRBV7-8 and J is TRBJ1-6; maybe TRBD1 (6 bases). The source is a human donor with non-small cell lung cancer whose response to radiotherapy plus ipilimumab could not be evaluated. The CDR3: CASSFFYRVEDSPLHF. CDR3 in DNA: TGTGCCAGCAGCTTCTTTTACAGGGTTGAGGATTCACCCCTCCACTTT.